What follows are 27 T cell receptor beta chains derived from one specimen sequenced in a study of shared clonotypes between healthy human individuals (dated by TCRdb to 2018 to 2021). The method behind the library was the immunoSEQ multiplex PCR assay. TCRdb took this table from immuneACCESS and kept in-frame rearrangements with V and J called. Such tables lack part of the clones; where checked against another copy, unresolved V genes explain under half of the gap, and the rest is unexplained. This sample gives about 1.5 million clones in total; roughly 97% of them show up just once. The ten largest clones represent 1.2% of the sample. The sample taken for sequencing was naive CD4+ T cells sorted from blood. Taken with the paper, the label for cell subset or site translates to: CD45RA+ positively selected. The source of these receptors is a man aged 30 to 45 in good health.

V usage is TRBV2 and J usage is TRBJ2-4; no firm D call. The CDR3 spans 19 residues. Trimming left V 3 bases short and J 0 bases short, with 21 bases between. Germline V gene sequence: CDR1 SNHLY, CDR2 FYNNEI. The CDR3, as DNA: TGTGCCAGCAGTGACCTAAGACGTTTGGGAAGCCTAGCCAAAAACATTCAGTACTTC. It translates to CASSDLRRLGSLAKNIQYF.

CDR3 sequence: CASSLGFGAGSMTEAFF. CDR3 coding DNA: TGCGCCAGCAGCTTGGGGTTTGGGGCAGGGTCTATGACTGAAGCTTTCTTT. The genes are TRBV5-1 and TRBJ1-1; maybe TRBD1 (5 bases). Germline CDR1 SGHRS, CDR2 YFSETQ. The germline V and J ends were trimmed by 0 bases and 5 bases, with 20 bases remaining between them. CDR3 size: 17 residues.

This chain uses TRBV7-8 with TRBJ2-7; TRBD2 aligns across 9 bases. The J segment lost 5 bases and the V segment lost 2 bases, leaving 13 bases of the junction unmatched. This CDR3 spans 17 amino acids. CDR1 SGHVS and CDR2 FQNEAQ come from the germline V gene. As DNA, the CDR3 is TGTGCCAGCAGCTTAATACGCGCGGGAGGGGGAAAGGACGAGCAGTACTTC. The encoded protein is CASSLIRAGGGKDEQYF. The full variable domain, its missing parts supplied by reference TRBV7-8 and TRBJ2-7, is GAGVSQSPRYKVAKRGQDVALRCDPISGHVSLFWYQQALGQGPEFLTYFQNEAQLDKSGLPSDRFFAERPEGSVSTLKIQRTQQEDSAVYLCASSLIRAGGGKDEQYFGPGTRLTVT.

This clone was detected only a few times. This sample also contains other DNA sequences that code for the same CDR3. The chain uses TRBV5-1 and TRBJ1-5; D not certain. V gave up 2 bases and J gave up 0 bases, with 3 bases separating them. Germline CDR1 SGHRS, CDR2 YFSETQ. This CDR3 comprises 13 residues. The chain's CDR3 is CASSFGSNQPQHF. As DNA, the CDR3 is TGCGCCAGCAGCTTTGGTAGCAATCAGCCCCAGCATTTT. The variable domain in full, with the rest retrieved from reference TRBV5-1 and TRBJ1-5, is KAGVTQTPRYLIKTRGQQVTLSCSPISGHRSVSWYQQTPGQGLQFLFEYFSETQRNKGNFPGRFSGRQFSNSRSEMNVSTLELGDSALYLCASSFGSNQPQHFGDGTRLSIL.

The chain carries TRBV28 and TRBJ1-3; D gene unclear. CDR1 is MDHEN and CDR2 is SYDVKM in the germline V gene. The V end was cut by 6 bases, the J end by 0 bases, with 9 bases between. The CDR3 loop spans 14 amino acids. Here the CDR3 reads CASRSESSGNTIYF. DNA of the CDR3: TGTGCCAGCAGGTCGGAGAGCTCTGGAAACACCATATATTTT.

The chain combines TRBV30 with TRBJ2-7, with no clear D. Germline V gene sequence: CDR1 GTSNPN, CDR2 SVGIG (reference sequence). V shed 8 bases and J shed 0 bases, with 14 bases lying between them. The CDR3 has 13 residues. CDR3 loop: CAANPGLSYEQYF. The CDR3 bases are TGTGCCGCAAATCCGGGTCTCTCCTACGAGCAGTACTTC.

Written as DNA, the CDR3 is TGTGCTAGTGGCACGACTGGGCTAGCGGGTTTCACCGGGGAGCTGTTTTTT. Translation gives CASGTTGLAGFTGELFF. The J gene is TRBJ2-2, the V gene TRBV12-5; 8 nucleotides agree with TRBD2. J gave up 4 bases and V 6 bases, and 13 bases lay outside the gene matches. Germline V gene data show CDR1 as LGHNT and CDR2 as FRNRAP. The CDR3 totals 17 residues.

The J gene is TRBJ1-4, the V gene TRBV9; 7 nucleotides align to TRBD1. From germline, CDR1 is SGDLS and CDR2 YYNGEE. V trimming: 0 bases; J trimming: 4 bases; junction bases outside the gene matches: 3. The CDR3 extends over 15 amino acids. Here the CDR3 reads CASSVGTGNNEKLFF. For the CDR3, the DNA is TGTGCCAGCAGCGTAGGGACAGGTAATAATGAAAAACTGTTTTTT.

This clone was recorded only once. The CDR3 loop reads CASSLERLAGGNEQFF. The CDR3 DNA follows: TGTGCCAGCAGCTTAGAGAGGCTAGCGGGAGGGAATGAGCAGTTCTTC. This sequence joins TRBV7-2 and TRBJ2-1, with 12 bases lining up with TRBD2. The CDR3 is 16 residues long. After removal of 1 base from V and 7 bases from J, the junction contained 5 bases not matched to a gene. Germline V gene sequence: CDR1 SGHTA, CDR2 FQGNSA.

V and J are TRBV28 and TRBJ1-5, with D possibly TRBD1 on 5 matching bases. The CDR3 extends over 15 amino acids. The germline gives CDR1 MDHEN, CDR2 SYDVKM. V gave up 7 bases and J gave up 1 base, with 14 bases separating them. CDR3 bases: TGTGCCAGCACTACGAGGGGTCGAAGCAATCAGCCCCAGCATTTT. Amino acids: CASTTRGRSNQPQHF.

This chain links TRBV11-2 with TRBJ2-1, with 10 bases that match TRBD2. J gave up 2 bases and V 5 bases, and 3 bases lay outside the gene matches. Looked up from germline, CDR1 is SGHAT and CDR2 is FQNNGV. This CDR3 is built from 15 residues. CDR3 in DNA: TGTGCCAGCAGCCAGAGCGGGAGGGCCTACAATGAGCAGTTCTTC. Its protein is CASSQSGRAYNEQFF.

The V gene is TRBV15, the J gene TRBJ2-1; tentative D call: TRBD1 (6 bases). The CDR3 length is 15 residues. V was trimmed by 4 bases and J by 0 bases, leaving 10 bases between them. Germline V CDR1 and CDR2: LNHNV, YYDKDF (reference sequence). The CDR3 coding sequence is TGTGCCACCAGCATCATGACAGGCTCCTACAATGAGCAGTTCTTC. Amino acids: CATSIMTGSYNEQFF.

In the case of this clone: Other DNA sequences of this sample code for an identical CDR3. This chain links TRBV28 with TRBJ2-3; D gene unclear. The CDR3 consists of 12 residues. Looked up from germline, CDR1 is MDHEN and CDR2 is SYDVKM. Trimming took off 4 bases at V and 3 bases at J, with 5 bases between the two ends. CDR3 in amino acids: CASSSPTDTQYF. CDR3 nucleotides: TGTGCCAGCAGTTCACCTACAGATACGCAGTATTTT.

The chain has TRBV15 and TRBJ1-5, with no clear D. The CDR3 contains 13 residues. The germline gives CDR1 LNHNV, CDR2 YYDKDF (reference sequence). Trimming took 0 bases from V and 5 from J, leaving 5 bases between them. This CDR3 is CATSREADQPQHF. The CDR3 DNA follows: TGTGCCACCAGCAGAGAGGCGGATCAGCCCCAGCATTTT. The whole variable domain, filled in from reference TRBV15 and TRBJ1-5, reads DAMVIQNPRYQVTQFGKPVTLSCSQTLNHNVMYWYQQKSSQAPKLLFHYYDKDFNNEADTPDNFQSRRPNTSFCFLDIRSPGLGDTAMYLCATSREADQPQHFGDGTRLSIL.

The gene calls are TRBV29-1 and TRBJ1-2; D gene ambiguous. Germline assignment: CDR1 SQVTM and CDR2 ANQGSEA. Trimming pared 0 bases from V and 4 bases from J, leaving 3 bases between. The CDR3 covers 11 residues. The CDR3 reads CSVEDIYGYTF. The CDR3 bases are TGCAGCGTTGAAGATATCTATGGCTACACCTTC.

The CDR3 protein is CASSAGRVGSQETQYF. The CDR3 nucleotides are TGTGCCAGCAGCGCGGGGAGGGTGGGCTCCCAAGAGACCCAGTACTTC. The chain employs TRBV9 and TRBJ2-5; 7 bases line up with TRBD2. Germline V gene sequence: CDR1 SGDLS, CDR2 YYNGEE. This CDR3 is 16 amino acids long. V shed 3 bases, J shed 1 base, and the junction held 9 bases outside the gene matches.

CDR3 residues: CASAAAGENIQYF. The CDR3 nucleotides read TGTGCCAGCGCTGCGGCGGGAGAAAACATTCAGTACTTC. The chain is built from TRBV7-3 and TRBJ2-4; 7 bases match TRBD2. The length of the CDR3 is 13 residues. The J segment lost 5 bases and the V segment lost 8 bases, leaving 6 bases of the junction unmatched. Germline lookup yields CDR1 SGHTA and CDR2 FQGTGA.

This clone was observed a single time. The chain couples TRBV28 to TRBJ2-7; D gene ambiguous. CDR1 MDHEN and CDR2 SYDVKM come from the germline V gene. CDR3 length equals 14 residues. Trimming cost V 6 bases and J 3 bases, with 15 bases left between them. The CDR3 DNA follows: TGTGCCAGCAGCGTCCTCCCTGGAAACTACGAGCAGTACTTC. It is translated as CASSVLPGNYEQYF.

The chain recombines TRBV28 with TRBJ1-5, with 7 positions matching TRBD1. Germline CDR1 MDHEN, CDR2 SYDVKM. J gave up 6 bases and V 3 bases, and 5 bases lay outside the gene matches. The CDR3 consists of 14 residues. In nucleotides, the CDR3 is TGTGCCAGCAGTTTGATAGGGGGCGTTCAGCCCCAGCATTTT. Its translation: CASSLIGGVQPQHF.

The CDR3 bases are TGTGCCAGCAGTTTATATTCCGGGGTCGAGCAGTTCTTC. Its protein product is CASSLYSGVEQFF. This chain connects TRBV28 to TRBJ2-1; weak D call: TRBD2 (5 bases). The germline CDR1 and CDR2 sequences are MDHEN and SYDVKM. This CDR3 region has 13 residues. V was trimmed by 1 base and J by 10 bases, leaving 11 bases between them. The complete variable domain, with remaining parts taken from reference TRBV28 and TRBJ2-1, reads DVKVTQSSRYLVKRTGEKVFLECVQDMDHENMFWYRQDPGLGLRLIYFSYDVKMKEKGDIPEGYSVSREKKERFSLILESASTNQTSMYLCASSLYSGVEQFFGPGTRLTVL.

The chain is built from TRBV7-8 and TRBJ2-3; 11 bases map to TRBD2. The CDR3 is 17 amino acids. Germline V lookup: CDR1 SGHVS, CDR2 FQNEAQ. V lost 4 bases to trimming and J lost 3 bases; unmatched junction nucleotides: 9. DNA of the CDR3: TGTGCCAGCAGCTCCCACCTAGCGGGAGGTGGGACAGATACGCAGTATTTT. Its protein product is CASSSHLAGGGTDTQYF.

The chain uses TRBV7-2 and TRBJ1-5; no firm D call. This CDR3 has 14 residues. V was shortened by 2 bases and J by 4 bases, with 9 bases between the two germline ends. Germline values: CDR1 SGHTA, CDR2 FQGNSA. CDR3 sequence (DNA): TGTGCCAGCAGCTTATTCGCGGGGAATCAGCCCCAGCATTTT. It specifies CASSLFAGNQPQHF.

The chain links TRBV5-5 to TRBJ2-1; 7 bases are shared with TRBD1. CDR3 length: 17 residues. Germline V CDR1 and CDR2: SGHKS, YYEKEE (reference sequence). The V and J ends lost 4 bases and 3 bases, in that order; junction bases with no gene match: 13. The CDR3 DNA is TGTGCCAGCAGCCCCAGAACCTCGAGGGACAGCTACAATGAGCAGTTCTTC. Protein: CASSPRTSRDSYNEQFF.

This CDR3 is CASSPTIRAVQETQYF. CDR3 sequence (DNA): TGTGCCAGCTCACCAACCATACGGGCTGTCCAAGAGACCCAGTACTTC. This chain links TRBV18 with TRBJ2-5, with D unclear. Germline V gene lookup returns CDR1 KGHSH and CDR2 LQKENI. The V gene lost 2 bases and the J gene lost 1 base, with 14 bases spanning the gap. There are 16 residues in the CDR3.

The chain recombines TRBV4-3 with TRBJ2-5; the match to TRBD1 covers 7 bases. V lost 1 base and J lost 7; bases outside the gene matches: 9. CDR1 is LGHNA, CDR2 YSLEER, per germline. This CDR3 spans 15 amino acids. The CDR3 DNA follows: TGCGCCAGCAGCCAAGCTCAGGGGGAGACGGTGACCCAGTACTTC. Its translation is CASSQAQGETVTQYF.

The chain joins TRBV9 to TRBJ2-7, with D possibly TRBD2 on 7 matching bases. The CDR3 runs 19 residues. V lost 1 base and J lost 3, with 26 bases in between. The germline CDR1 and CDR2 sequences are SGDLS and YYNGEE. DNA of the CDR3: TGTGCCAGCAGCGTAAGCCGGCGTCCGGGGAGGGGGAGTCGCTACGAGCAGTACTTC. It specifies CASSVSRRPGRGSRYEQYF.

The rearrangement uses TRBV4-1 and TRBJ2-3; 7 bases line up with TRBD2. This CDR3 has 19 residues. Germline lookup yields CDR1 MGHRA and CDR2 YSYEKL. V lost 0 bases to trimming and J lost 0 bases; unmatched junction nucleotides: 12. CDR3 DNA sequence: TGCGCCAGCAGCCAAGATACCCGATACGGCGGGAGCAGCACAGATACGCAGTATTTT. Protein sequence: CASSQDTRYGGSSTDTQYF.